A selection of T cell receptor beta chains follows, all from one sample in a study of shared clonotypes between healthy human individuals. Clones were read by immunoSEQ multiplex PCR, and TCRdb kept only the in-frame ones, dropping some. The table shows around 1.9 million clones, with 85% to 95% occurring only once. Specimen: naive CD8+ T cells from PBMCs. Source of these receptors: a man younger than 35 in good health. Some clones in this sample may be carry-over from other donors' samples. Both conserved end residues are part of each CDR3. The D gene is left open where the match is weak. For some rows the clone size is stated as once, few or many, or as a class when expanded; others skip it.

J: TRBJ2-3
V: TRBV7-9
size: -
length: 13
D: -
DNA: TGTGCCAGCAGCCGGGGACCCTCAGATACGCAGTATTTT
CDR3: CASSRGPSDTQYF

J: TRBJ2-6
V: TRBV5-1
size: -
length: 18
D: TRBD1
DNA: TGCGCCAGCAGCATAGCCGGGACAGGTATCTCTGGGGCCAACGTCCTGACTTTC
CDR3: CASSIAGTGISGANVLTF

J: TRBJ2-7
V: TRBV27
size: once
length: 16
D: TRBD2
DNA: TGTGCCAGCAGTTTTCTCATGGCGGGAGGGCCAAGGGAGCAGTACTTC
CDR3: CASSFLMAGGPREQYF

J: TRBJ1-4
V: TRBV6-5
size: few
length: 14
D: -
DNA: TGTGCCAGCAGGTATCAGGGGCAGAATGAAAAACTGTTTTTT
CDR3: CASRYQGQNEKLFF

J: TRBJ1-2
V: TRBV4-3
size: -
length: 15
D: -
DNA: TGCGCCAGCAGCCACCTCACCACAGCACCTCGGGGCTACACCTTC
CDR3: CASSHLTTAPRGYTF

J: TRBJ2-1
V: TRBV5-4
size: once
length: 16
D: TRBD2
DNA: TGTGCCAGCAGGAAAGAAACTAGCGGGAATGGCAATGAGCAGTTCTTC
CDR3: CASRKETSGNGNEQFF

J: TRBJ1-5
V: TRBV28
size: -
length: 15
D: TRBD1
DNA: TGTGCCAGCAGCCCGGGACAGGGGAGCAATCAGCCCCAGCATTTT
CDR3: CASSPGQGSNQPQHF

J: TRBJ1-2
V: TRBV5-6
size: -
length: 16
D: -
DNA: TGTGCCAGCACCACATTACCGGAGTCGGGGGGGTATGGCTACACCTTC
CDR3: CASTTLPESGGYGYTF

J: TRBJ1-2
V: TRBV27
size: -
length: 14
D: -
DNA: TGTGCCAGCAGCCCAAGAGGCACTAACTATGGCTACACCTTC
CDR3: CASSPRGTNYGYTF

J: TRBJ2-7
V: TRBV5-4
size: -
length: 13
D: -
DNA: TGTGCCAGCAGCCGGAAAGATTACTACGAGCAGTACTTC
CDR3: CASSRKDYYEQYF

J: TRBJ2-3
V: TRBV6-6
size: -
length: 16
D: TRBD1
DNA: TGTGCCAGCAGTTACCCGGACAGGGAAAGCACAGATACGCAGTATTTT
CDR3: CASSYPDRESTDTQYF

J: TRBJ2-4
V: TRBV14
size: -
length: 14
D: -
DNA: TGTGCCAGCAGCCCCGGCCTAGCCAAAAACATTCAGTACTTC
CDR3: CASSPGLAKNIQYF

J: TRBJ2-1
V: TRBV5-6
size: once
length: 12
D: -
DNA: TGTGCCAGCAGCCGCCCATGGGGTGAGCAGTTCTTC
CDR3: CASSRPWGEQFF

J: TRBJ2-1
V: TRBV6-5
size: -
length: 13
D: -
DNA: TGTGCCAGCAGTTACTTTAGCGGCACAGAGCAGTTCTTC
CDR3: CASSYFSGTEQFF

J: TRBJ2-1
V: TRBV11-2
size: -
length: 16
D: -
DNA: TGTGCCAGCAGCTTAGGGGTACAGAATAACTACAATGAGCAGTTCTTC
CDR3: CASSLGVQNNYNEQFF

J: TRBJ2-7
V: TRBV11-2
size: -
length: 14
D: -
DNA: TGTGCCAGCAGCCACGGACCCTACTCCTACGAGCAGTACTTC
CDR3: CASSHGPYSYEQYF

J: TRBJ2-7
V: TRBV28
size: -
length: 15
D: TRBD2
DNA: TGTGCCAGCAGAACCGGACTAGCGTCCATCTACGAGCAGTACTTC
CDR3: CASRTGLASIYEQYF

J: TRBJ1-1
V: TRBV10-3
size: -
length: 16
D: TRBD1
DNA: TGTGCCATCAGTGACAGGGCAGGGGGGATGAACACTGAAGCTTTCTTT
CDR3: CAISDRAGGMNTEAFF

J: TRBJ2-7
V: TRBV9
size: -
length: 13
D: -
DNA: TGTGCCAGCAGCCCTCAAAGCTCCTACGAGCAGTACTTC
CDR3: CASSPQSSYEQYF

J: TRBJ2-1
V: TRBV27
size: -
length: 15
D: TRBD1
DNA: TGTGCCAGCAGTTTAGGGGGACAGTGGTTAAATGAGCAGTTCTTC
CDR3: CASSLGGQWLNEQFF

J: TRBJ2-7
V: TRBV4-1
size: -
length: 13
D: TRBD1
DNA: TGCGCCAGCAGCCAGGCGGGACAGGGGAGCGAGTACTTC
CDR3: CASSQAGQGSEYF

J: TRBJ2-1
V: TRBV28
size: -
length: 12
D: -
DNA: TGTGCCAGCAGCGCCCCCGCCAATGAGCAGTTCTTC
CDR3: CASSAPANEQFF

J: TRBJ1-4
V: TRBV28
size: -
length: 15
D: TRBD1
DNA: TGTGCCAGCACCGACCCCTCGGACAGGAATGAAAAACTGTTTTTT
CDR3: CASTDPSDRNEKLFF

J: TRBJ2-1
V: TRBV5-4
size: -
length: 15
D: TRBD2
DNA: TGTGCCAGCAGCTCTTTAGCGGGAGCGTGGGATGAGCAGTTCTTC
CDR3: CASSSLAGAWDEQFF

J: TRBJ2-2
V: TRBV6-4
size: once
length: 16
D: TRBD1
DNA: TGTGCCAGCAGTGACTCGGGGACAGGGCGTACCGGGGAGCTGTTTTTT
CDR3: CASSDSGTGRTGELFF

J: TRBJ1-2
V: TRBV14
size: -
length: 15
D: TRBD1
DNA: TGTGCCAGCAGCCAAGAGAAAGGGACAGCCTATGGCTACACCTTC
CDR3: CASSQEKGTAYGYTF

J: TRBJ2-7
V: TRBV14
size: -
length: 15
D: TRBD2
DNA: TGTGCCAGCAGCCCTACGAGGACTAGCGGCTACGAGCAGTACTTC
CDR3: CASSPTRTSGYEQYF

J: TRBJ2-5
V: TRBV5-4
size: -
length: 15
D: -
DNA: TGTGCCAGCAGCCTGAAGAGAGAGACTAGGGAGACCCAGTACTTC
CDR3: CASSLKRETRETQYF